Listed below are T cell receptor beta chains from one sample, sequenced in a study of blood T cell repertoires in COVID-19. Profiled with immunoSEQ multiplex PCR; TCRdb holds only in-frame clones, not every one. The table has some 96,000 clones, around four fifths seen once. Sequenced: peripheral blood. The receptors were gathered from a human donor in a cohort sampled during active COVID-19. Both conserved end residues are part of each CDR3. Fields, in order: V gene, clone size, D gene, J gene, CDR3 protein, CDR3 DNA. The D gene is left open where the match is weak. Size is stated for part of the rows, as once, few or many counts, or as a class when the clone is expanded.

TRBV28	-	-	TRBJ1-1	CASSLGANTEAFF	TGTGCCAGCAGTTTAGGGGCGAACACTGAAGCTTTCTTT
TRBV2	-	TRBD1	TRBJ2-7	CASSQTGAYEQYF	TGTGCCAGCAGTCAGACAGGGGCCTACGAGCAGTACTTC
TRBV12-3/TRBV12-4	few	-	TRBJ1-4	CASSCDICEKLFF	TGTGCCAGCAGTTGCGACATTTGTGAAAAACTGTTTTTT
TRBV9	-	TRBD1	TRBJ2-6	CASSVPGTGGGSSGANVLTF	TGTGCCAGCAGCGTTCCCGGGACAGGGGGAGGTAGCTCTGGGGCCAACGTCCTGACTTTC
TRBV19	few	TRBD1	TRBJ1-5	CASSGTGNQPQHF	TGTGCCAGTAGTGGGACAGGCAATCAGCCCCAGCATTTT
TRBV7-9	once	TRBD2	TRBJ2-7	CASSQTGGERYF	TGTGCCAGCTCCCAGACGGGGGGGGAAAGGTACTTC
TRBV7-6	-	-	TRBJ2-1	CASSLRGKSSYNEQFF	TGTGCCAGCAGCTTACGAGGGAAAAGCTCCTACAATGAGCAGTTCTTC
TRBV7-3	-	-	TRBJ2-7	CASSPTISGEQYF	TGTGCCAGCAGCCCCACCATATCCGGCGAGCAGTACTTC
TRBV28	once	-	TRBJ2-5	CASSLPQGQETQYF	TGTGCCAGCAGTTTGCCCCAGGGCCAAGAGACCCAGTACTTC
TRBV30	-	-	TRBJ1-5	CAWSVQGNQPQHF	TGTGCCTGGAGTGTACAGGGAAATCAGCCCCAGCATTTT
TRBV28	once	TRBD2	TRBJ2-2	CAASGGGTGELFF	TGTGCCGCCAGCGGCGGGGGGACCGGGGAGCTGTTTTTT
TRBV18	-	TRBD1	TRBJ2-7	CASSPAQGQVLAYEQYF	TGTGCCAGCTCACCGGCCCAAGGACAGGTGCTAGCCTACGAGCAGTACTTC
TRBV7-2	once	-	TRBJ1-1	CASSKAGTHEAFF	TGTGCCAGCAGCAAAGCTGGGACTCATGAAGCTTTCTTT
TRBV12-3/TRBV12-4	-	-	TRBJ1-1	CASSLNPGTEAFF	TGTGCCAGCAGTTTAAACCCGGGGACTGAAGCTTTCTTT
TRBV5-1	-	-	TRBJ2-1	CASSLGQLNEQFF	TGCGCCAGCAGCTTGGGGCAGTTGAATGAGCAGTTCTTC
TRBV6-5	-	TRBD1	TRBJ1-1	CASTRGQPAAFF	TGTGCCAGCACTAGGGGACAGCCGGCAGCTTTCTTT
TRBV7-2	-	TRBD2	TRBJ2-5	CASSKRLAGGPETQYF	TGTGCCAGCAGCAAACGGCTAGCGGGGGGGCCAGAGACCCAGTACTTC
TRBV28	-	-	TRBJ2-3	CASSLRQPGTDTQYF	TGTGCCAGCAGTTTGAGGCAGCCAGGCACAGATACGCAGTATTTT
TRBV4-3	-	-	TRBJ2-5	CASSQSGHHQETQYF	TGCGCCAGCAGCCAATCCGGACATCACCAAGAGACCCAGTACTTC
TRBV12-3/TRBV12-4	-	-	TRBJ1-1	CASSLRVNTEAFF	TGTGCCAGCAGCCTGCGCGTGAACACTGAAGCTTTCTTT
TRBV4-1	-	TRBD1	TRBJ1-4	CASSQELGPGTGNEKLFF	TGCGCCAGCAGCCAAGAGTTGGGGCCCGGGACAGGGAATGAAAAACTGTTTTTT
TRBV28	once	-	TRBJ1-3	CASITGDSGNTIYF	TGTGCCAGCATTACGGGGGACTCTGGAAACACCATATATTTT
TRBV5-1	few	-	TRBJ1-3	CASRSAQGSGNTIYF	TGCGCCAGCAGATCAGCACAGGGATCCGGAAACACCATATATTTT
TRBV7-9	-	TRBD1	TRBJ1-2	CASSTRQGNGYTF	TGTGCCAGCAGCACCCGACAGGGGAATGGCTACACCTTC
TRBV10-3	-	-	TRBJ1-1	CAISGDSNTEAFF	TGTGCCATCAGCGGTGACTCTAACACTGAAGCTTTCTTT
TRBV9	-	TRBD2	TRBJ2-2	CASSGGLADTGELFF	TGTGCCAGCAGCGGAGGACTAGCGGACACCGGGGAGCTGTTTTTT
TRBV30	-	-	TRBJ2-7	CAWSSKAGTYEQYF	TGTGCCTGGAGTAGTAAGGCAGGTACCTACGAGCAGTACTTC
TRBV5-1	-	-	TRBJ2-1	CASSPSGSSYNEQFF	TGCGCCAGCAGCCCAAGCGGCAGCTCCTACAATGAGCAGTTCTTC
TRBV3-1/TRBV3-2	-	TRBD2	TRBJ2-3	CASRKTTGGNVDTQYF	TGTGCCAGCAGAAAAACCACCGGGGGGAACGTTGATACGCAGTATTTT
TRBV11-2	-	TRBD1	TRBJ1-3	CASSLEGAMGVDRAEPKF	TGTGCCAGCAGCTTAGAGGGGGCGATGGGGGTGGACAGGGCCGAACCAAAATTT
TRBV28	-	-	TRBJ2-1	CASTPVSSATNEQFF	TGTGCCAGCACCCCCGTAAGTAGCGCGACCAATGAGCAGTTCTTC
TRBV29-1	-	-	TRBJ2-5	CSYWDLQETQYF	TGCAGTTATTGGGACTTGCAAGAGACCCAGTACTTC
TRBV6-1	-	-	TRBJ1-2	CASSEGLLGYTF	TGTGCCAGCAGTGAAGGGCTTTTGGGCTACACCTTC
TRBV5-6	-	-	TRBJ2-7	CASSFGGAREQYF	TGTGCCAGCAGCTTCGGGGGAGCGCGCGAGCAGTACTTC
TRBV4-1	-	TRBD1	TRBJ1-6	CASSQVRQGSSPLHF	TGCGCCAGCAGCCAAGTTAGACAGGGTAGTTCACCCCTCCACTTT
TRBV5-1	-	TRBD1	TRBJ1-2	CASNLNPGTDYGYTF	TGCGCCAGCAACCTAAACCCCGGGACAGACTATGGCTACACCTTC
TRBV27	-	TRBD1	TRBJ2-7	CASREPGTVREQYF	TGTGCCAGCCGAGAACCGGGGACAGTTCGCGAGCAGTACTTC
TRBV4-1	-	-	TRBJ2-1	CASSISWVANEQFF	TGCGCCAGCAGCATAAGTTGGGTAGCCAATGAGCAGTTCTTC
TRBV7-2	-	TRBD1	TRBJ2-5	CASSLMGTGGETQYF	TGTGCCAGCAGCTTAATGGGGACAGGAGGAGAGACCCAGTACTTC
TRBV24-1	-	-	TRBJ2-3	CATSVHQGSGDTQYF	TGTGCCACCAGTGTTCATCAGGGGAGTGGAGATACGCAGTATTTT
TRBV30	-	-	TRBJ1-1	CAWKRNWGDTEAFF	TGTGCCTGGAAACGAAATTGGGGGGACACTGAAGCTTTCTTT
TRBV6-1	-	TRBD2	TRBJ2-3	CASSDPGLAGGHPDTQYF	TGTGCCAGCAGTGACCCGGGACTAGCGGGAGGCCACCCCGATACGCAGTATTTT
TRBV5-4	-	TRBD2	TRBJ2-7	CASSRSGTLREQYF	TGTGCCAGCAGCCGGAGCGGGACCCTACGCGAGCAGTACTTC
TRBV5-1	-	-	TRBJ2-2	CASSPGGTVTYTGELFF	TGCGCCAGCAGCCCCGGCGGGACAGTAACTTACACCGGGGAGCTGTTTTTT
TRBV19	-	-	TRBJ2-7	CASSFPRDTGKQYF	TGTGCCAGTAGTTTCCCCCGGGACACGGGCAAGCAGTACTTC
TRBV19	-	-	TRBJ1-4	CASSGRAGANEKLFF	TGTGCCTCCTCGGGTAGGGCGGGCGCTAATGAAAAACTGTTTTTT
TRBV5-1	-	-	TRBJ1-6	CASSLGLDINSPLHF	TGCGCCAGCAGCTTGGGGCTGGACATTAATTCACCCCTCCACTTT
TRBV10-2	few	TRBD1	TRBJ2-2	CASSETLRQGNTGELFF	TGCGCCAGCAGTGAGACCTTAAGACAGGGGAACACCGGGGAGCTGTTTTTT
TRBV21-1	once	-	TRBJ1-6	CASSKCWRGGRNNSPLHF	TGTGCCAGCAGCAAATGCTGGCGGGGGGGCAGGAATAATTCACCCCTCCACTTT
TRBV7-6	few	-	TRBJ1-6	CASSPGQSNSPLHF	TGTGCCAGCAGCCCCGGACAGAGCAATTCACCCCTCCACTTT
TRBV30	few	-	TRBJ1-1	CAWSKEKGGWTEAFF	TGTGCCTGGAGTAAGGAAAAGGGAGGATGGACTGAAGCTTTCTTT
TRBV5-1	-	TRBD1	TRBJ2-3	CASSPQGASDTQYF	TGCGCCAGCAGCCCCCAGGGGGCATCAGATACGCAGTATTTT
TRBV28	-	-	TRBJ2-7	CASRRTQLSSYEQYF	TGTGCCAGCAGAAGGACACAGCTTAGCTCCTACGAGCAGTACTTC
TRBV7-2	once	-	TRBJ2-6	CASSLSSGANVLTF	TGTGCCAGCAGTTTGAGCTCTGGGGCCAACGTCCTGACTTTC
TRBV27	once	-	TRBJ2-7	CASSLSVAGWDYEQYF	TGTGCCAGCAGTTTATCGGTGGCAGGGTGGGACTACGAGCAGTACTTC